This T cell receptor beta chain was sequenced in a study of metastatic and nonmetastatic thyroid tumors. There were no patients who had received any treatment before thyroid surgery. TCRdb ran MiXCR on the PCR reads. The sample has around 28,000 clones; roughly 29% are singletons. V was clipped by 8 bases and J by 1 base, with 18 bases between them. This CDR3 contains 15 residues. CDR1 and CDR2 (germline): MDHEN, SYDVKM. This clone turned up a few times. Sequenced input: blood. The rearrangement links TRBV28 to TRBJ2-7, with D possibly being TRBD1 or TRBD2 (7 bases each). The receptor comes from a female donor with papillary thyroid cancer or a benign thyroid nodule (not recorded which). Some clones in this sample may be carry-over from other donors' samples. CDR3 DNA: TGTGCCAGCCAGGGGGGGCAGGTCCAATCCTACGAGCAGTACTTC. Residues: CASQGGQVQSYEQYF.